This entry lists 11 T cell receptor beta chains sequenced from one sample in a study of cytomegalovirus exposure and HLA in healthy donors. Generated by immunoSEQ multiplex PCR, the TCRdb table keeps only in-frame clones and is missing some. The data show 100,000 to 120,000 clones, with roughly 90% seen just once and 1.5% to 2% held by the top ten. What was sequenced was PBMCs. The source is a young woman in good health and CMV-seronegative.

CDR3 sequence (DNA): TGCAGCGTGGGTGGGGGGAATAGCAATCAGCCCCAGCATTTT. Translating gives CSVGGGNSNQPQHF. V and J are TRBV29-1 and TRBJ1-5; D is possibly TRBD1 (5 bases). V was trimmed by 6 bases and J by 0 bases, leaving 12 bases between them. CDR3 length: 14 residues. Germline-derived CDR1 and CDR2 are SQVTM and ANQGSEA.

V and J are TRBV7-8 and TRBJ2-2, with 11 nucleotides matching TRBD1. The CDR3 consists of 17 residues. V was clipped by 3 bases and J by 3 bases; unmatched bases: 6. Germline CDR1 and CDR2: SGHVS and FQNEAQ. CDR3 bases: TGTGCCAGCAGCTTTGACGGACAGGGGGCGGACACCGGGGAGCTGTTTTTT. It is translated as CASSFDGQGADTGELFF. The full variable domain, completed using reference TRBV7-8 and TRBJ2-2, is GAGVSQSPRYKVAKRGQDVALRCDPISGHVSLFWYQQALGQGPEFLTYFQNEAQLDKSGLPSDRFFAERPEGSVSTLKIQRTQQEDSAVYLCASSFDGQGADTGELFFGEGSRLTVL.

J is TRBJ1-1 and V is TRBV5-1; 7 nucleotides line up with TRBD1. Per germline, CDR1 SGHRS and CDR2 YFSETQ. The CDR3 extends over 13 amino acids. Trimming cost V 3 bases and J 6 bases; bases outside gene matches: 5. The DNA of the CDR3 is TGCGCCAGCAGCTCACAGGGGCACTCTGAAGCTTTCTTT. This codes for CASSSQGHSEAFF.

The DNA of the CDR3 is TGTGCCAGCAGCTTAGTATGGACAGGGGGAAATATATACGAGCAGTACTTC. Translating gives CASSLVWTGGNIYEQYF. V gene TRBV11-2 combines with J gene TRBJ2-7, with TRBD1 matching 10 bases. Germline CDR1 SGHAT, CDR2 FQNNGV. V lost 1 base and J lost 4; bases outside the gene matches: 10. The CDR3 has 17 residues.

V gene TRBV4-1 combines with J gene TRBJ2-2, with 13 bases identical to TRBD2. The CDR3 consists of 19 residues. The germline gives CDR1 MGHRA, CDR2 YSYEKL. V was clipped by 1 base and J by 0 bases; unmatched bases: 5. CDR3 DNA: TGCGCCAGCAGCCAAGGTCGGGGACTAGCGGGAACGAACACCGGGGAGCTGTTTTTT. Its protein is CASSQGRGLAGTNTGELFF.

This rearrangement joins TRBV7-2 to TRBJ2-5; TRBD1 aligns across 7 bases. The CDR3 is made up of 15 amino acids. The V gene end was trimmed by 1 base and the J gene end by 3 bases; junction bases not matched to a gene: 5. Per germline, CDR1 SGHTA and CDR2 FQGNSA. The CDR3 spells CASSLDRGSEETQYF. CDR3 nucleotides: TGTGCCAGCAGCTTAGACAGGGGATCCGAAGAGACCCAGTACTTC.

J is TRBJ2-7 and V is TRBV29-1, with D possibly TRBD2 on 5 matching bases. The CDR3 extends over 13 amino acids. V gave up 5 bases and J gave up 0 bases, with 11 bases separating them. CDR1 is SQVTM, CDR2 ANQGSEA, per germline. CDR3 sequence reads: CSVRVASSYEQYF. The CDR3 DNA reads TGCAGCGTTAGGGTAGCGAGCTCCTACGAGCAGTACTTC.

The genes are TRBV6-1 and TRBJ2-7; tentative D call: TRBD2 (5 bases). Trimming left V 1 base short and J 5 bases short, with 12 bases between. CDR3 size: 14 residues. The V gene's germline CDR1 is MNHNS and CDR2 SASEGT. The CDR3 reads CASSEGTRRDEQYF. DNA of the CDR3: TGTGCCAGCAGTGAAGGGACCAGGCGGGACGAGCAGTACTTC.

V is TRBV7-9 and J is TRBJ2-2; D unresolved. V was shortened by 1 base and J by 7 bases, with 7 bases between the two germline ends. The germline CDR1 and CDR2 sequences are SEHNR and FQNEAQ (reference sequence). This CDR3 is built from 13 residues. The CDR3 loop is CASSLGTSGELFF. In DNA, the CDR3 is TGTGCCAGCAGCTTAGGAACCAGCGGGGAGCTGTTTTTT.

The chain is built from TRBV5-1 and TRBJ2-1, with D possibly matching TRBD2 (5 bases). The CDR3 has 16 residues. V was trimmed by 3 bases and J by 10 bases, leaving 23 bases between them. In germline, CDR1 is SGHRS, CDR2 YFSETQ. DNA for the CDR3: TGCGCCAGCAGCTCGGCGAATCACAACGCGGGTAGGGAGCAGTTCTTC. This gives the protein CASSSANHNAGREQFF. The complete variable domain, with remaining parts taken from reference TRBV5-1 and TRBJ2-1, reads KAGVTQTPRYLIKTRGQQVTLSCSPISGHRSVSWYQQTPGQGLQFLFEYFSETQRNKGNFPGRFSGRQFSNSRSEMNVSTLELGDSALYLCASSSANHNAGREQFFGPGTRLTVL.

This chain joins TRBV19 and TRBJ2-1; 9 bases line up with TRBD2. The J segment lost 11 bases and the V segment lost 2 bases, leaving 7 bases of the junction unmatched. The CDR3 spans 14 residues. In germline, CDR1 is LNHDA, CDR2 SQIVND (reference sequence). The CDR3 sequence is CASSILAGYTKQFF. For the CDR3, the DNA is TGTGCCAGTAGTATACTAGCGGGATACACGAAGCAGTTCTTC.